This T cell receptor beta chain stems from a study of blood T cell repertoires in COVID-19 (dated by TCRdb to 2019 to 2021). In the study overall: Samples from collaborators originated in the United States, Italy and Spain and spanned both the acute and convalescent phases of COVID-19. Nearly every sample came with metadata listing a de-identified subject ID, COVID-19 status, age in years and sex. Subjects who had been exposed to COVID-19, were actively infected with it, or had recovered from it provided the deeply sampled blood TCRbeta repertoires that made up the dataset. A freely available public database, intended as a resource for researchers studying the immune response to SARS-CoV-2, is where the repertoires were released. HLA class I and class II types, where available, came from metadata supplied by the sample provider rather than from assay-based typing. Samples were obtained from the ongoing ImmuneRACE study (first 160 participants) and from about 1,300 subjects provided by 6 global collaborators. The material from the prospective study consisted of cDNA or gDNA derived from T cells, B-cell-depleted T cells, or PBMCs. Overall study outcomes, separate from this receptor: The amount of clinical and demographic metadata varied by source and participant and was provided uncurated.

One collaborating source in Seattle enrolled patients while the patients were actively infected and followed the patients over time throughout the course of disease. Whole blood was collected in K2EDTA tubes by collaborating institutions according to the institutions' own protocols. For TCRbeta analysis, collaborators shipped samples as frozen whole blood, isolated PBMCs, or DNA extracted from either of those sample types. Notes on this clone: What this receptor recognizes is not known. Base quality data are lacking; no much larger clone is found one base away.

The CDR3 has 15 amino acids, counting the end cysteine and phenylalanine. Of all the DNA, just the CDR3 is kept, 45 bases in frame from base 1. V ends up 3 bases short and J 4 bases short, with an unmatched junction base count of 3. The germline V gene (reference sequence) supplies CDR1 LNHDA and CDR2 SQIVND. The immunoSEQ Assay, a bias-controlled multiplex PCR, was used to amplify TCRbeta CDR3 regions from genomic DNA. The study's processing was this. The number of nucleated cells in each sample was estimated by amplification of reference gene primers within the assay. To quantify the absolute abundance of each unique TCRbeta CDR3 rearrangement, sequence reads were collapsed and filtered. For each sample, productive Simpson clonality was calculated as the square root of Simpson's diversity index over productive rearrangements. TCRdb holds this immuneACCESS table with in-frame rearrangements only. Some clones are missing; in checked studies, unresolved V genes explain under half, and the rest has no known cause. The V and J calls and the clone size are those of that table, but D and trimming were determined from the DNA. The sample table records around 60,000 clones; roughly 72% of these occur just once. The leading ten clones occupy around 4.8% of the sample.

The source material was peripheral blood. The sequence was collected from a woman between 65 and 79 years old with COVID-19, enrolled during active disease. The sequence is built from TRBV19 and TRBJ2-6, and 7 junction bases match TRBD2. The CDR3 corresponds to CASSISGGGANVLTF. The DNA sequence is as follows: TGTGCCAGTAGTATCTCGGGGGGAGGGGCCAACGTCCTGACTTTC. Supplemented by the reference TRBV19 and TRBJ2-6 proteins around the CDR3, the complete variable domain is DGGITQSPKYLFRKEGQNVTLSCEQNLNHDAMYWYRQDPGQGLRLIYYSQIVNDFQKGDIAEGYSVSREKKESFPLTVTSAQKNPTAFYLCASSISGGGANVLTFGAGSRLTVL.